This T cell receptor (beta chain) originates from a study of post-analysis software for immune sequencing data. Findings of the study overall: The study found TRBV5-6, TRBV5-1 and TRBV20-1 among about five TRBV segments more frequent in patients than controls.

This clonotype appeared a few times. Its antigen is not identified. Unique molecular identifiers had been added to the TCR beta cDNA libraries. TCRdb reanalysed the PCR reads using MiXCR and keeps one entry per CDR3 protein. The sample lists 820,000 or so distinct CDR3 sequences, around 50% seen once, with 4.6% in the top ten. This CDR3 is built from 14 residues. Germline CDR1 is WSHSY and CDR2 is SAAADI. The chain carries TRBV10-2 and TRBJ2-5; the D call may be TRBD1 or TRBD2 (5 bases each). Matching the DNA end better, TRBJ2-7 makes the J call doubtful. The sequence was obtained from a girl aged 5-17 years with multiple sclerosis. What was sequenced was blood. CDR3 bases: TGCGCCAGCAGTGAGTCTGGGGGAGCGATCGAGCAGTACTTC. It is translated as CASSESGGAIEQYF.